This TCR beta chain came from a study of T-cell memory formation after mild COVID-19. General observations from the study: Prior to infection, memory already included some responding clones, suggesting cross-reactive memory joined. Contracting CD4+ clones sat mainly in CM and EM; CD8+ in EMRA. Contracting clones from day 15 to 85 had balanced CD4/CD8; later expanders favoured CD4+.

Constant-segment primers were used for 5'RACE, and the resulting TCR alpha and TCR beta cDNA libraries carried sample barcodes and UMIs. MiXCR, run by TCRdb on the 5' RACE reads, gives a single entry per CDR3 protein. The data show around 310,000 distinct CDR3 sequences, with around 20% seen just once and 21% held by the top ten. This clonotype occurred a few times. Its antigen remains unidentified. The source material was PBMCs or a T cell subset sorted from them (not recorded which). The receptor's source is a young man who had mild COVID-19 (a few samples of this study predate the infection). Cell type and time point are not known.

The CDR3 sequence: CASSRPDRATQYF. As DNA, the CDR3 is TGTGCCAGCAGCCGCCCGGACAGGGCTACGCAGTATTTT. The chain links TRBV3-1 to TRBJ2-3; TRBD1 matches at 8 bases. Germline CDR1 reads LGHDT; CDR2 reads YNNKEL (reference sequence). This CDR3 spans 13 amino acids. The V and J ends lost 4 bases and 8 bases, in that order; junction bases with no gene match: 5.